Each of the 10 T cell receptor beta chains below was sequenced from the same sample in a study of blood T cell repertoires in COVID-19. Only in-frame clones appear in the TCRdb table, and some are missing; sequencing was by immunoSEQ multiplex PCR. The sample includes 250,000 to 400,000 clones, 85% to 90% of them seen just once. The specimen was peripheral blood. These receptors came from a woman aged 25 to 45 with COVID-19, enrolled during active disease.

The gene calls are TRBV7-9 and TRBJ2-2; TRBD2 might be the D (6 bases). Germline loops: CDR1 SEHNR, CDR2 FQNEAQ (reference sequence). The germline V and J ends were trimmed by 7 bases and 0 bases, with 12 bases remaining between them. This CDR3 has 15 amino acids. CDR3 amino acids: CASIVGGTNTGELFF. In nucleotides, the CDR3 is TGTGCCAGCATAGTGGGGGGAACGAACACCGGGGAGCTGTTTTTT.

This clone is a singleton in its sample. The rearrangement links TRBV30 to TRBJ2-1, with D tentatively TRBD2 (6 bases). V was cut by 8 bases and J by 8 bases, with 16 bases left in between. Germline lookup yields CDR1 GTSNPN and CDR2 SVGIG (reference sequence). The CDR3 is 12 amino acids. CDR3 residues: CAHGGIVDEQFF. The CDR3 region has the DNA TGTGCCCACGGGGGAATAGTTGATGAGCAGTTCTTC.

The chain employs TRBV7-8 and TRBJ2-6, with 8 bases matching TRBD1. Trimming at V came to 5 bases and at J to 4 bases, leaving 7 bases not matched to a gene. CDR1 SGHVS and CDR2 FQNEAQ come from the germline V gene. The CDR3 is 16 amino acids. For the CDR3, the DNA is TGTGCCAGCAGCAGACAGGGGATGACAGGGGCCAACGTCCTGACTTTC. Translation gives CASSRQGMTGANVLTF.

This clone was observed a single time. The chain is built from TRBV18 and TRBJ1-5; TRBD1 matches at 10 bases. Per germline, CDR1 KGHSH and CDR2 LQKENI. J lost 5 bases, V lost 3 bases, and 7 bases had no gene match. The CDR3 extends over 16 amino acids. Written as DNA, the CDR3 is TGTGCCAGCTCACCGGGACAGGGGAAAAGTGATCAGCCCCAGCATTTT. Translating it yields CASSPGQGKSDQPQHF.

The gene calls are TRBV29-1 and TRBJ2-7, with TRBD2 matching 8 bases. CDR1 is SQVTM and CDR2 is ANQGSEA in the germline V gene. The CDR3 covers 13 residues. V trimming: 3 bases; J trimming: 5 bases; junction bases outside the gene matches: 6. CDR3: CSVDGRANNEQYF. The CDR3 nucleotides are TGCAGCGTTGACGGGAGGGCCAATAACGAGCAGTACTTC.

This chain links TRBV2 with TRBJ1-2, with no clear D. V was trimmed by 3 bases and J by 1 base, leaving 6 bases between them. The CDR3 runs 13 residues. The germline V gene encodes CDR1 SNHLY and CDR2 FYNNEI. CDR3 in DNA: TGTGCCAGCAGTGAGAGGAGTAACTATGGCTACACCTTC. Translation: CASSERSNYGYTF.

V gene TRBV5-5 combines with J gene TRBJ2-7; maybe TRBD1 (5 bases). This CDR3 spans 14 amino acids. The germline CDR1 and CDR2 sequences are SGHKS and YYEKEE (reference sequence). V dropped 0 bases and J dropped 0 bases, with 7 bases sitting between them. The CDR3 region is CASSLGQSSYEQYF. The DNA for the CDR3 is TGTGCCAGCAGCTTGGGACAGAGCTCCTACGAGCAGTACTTC.

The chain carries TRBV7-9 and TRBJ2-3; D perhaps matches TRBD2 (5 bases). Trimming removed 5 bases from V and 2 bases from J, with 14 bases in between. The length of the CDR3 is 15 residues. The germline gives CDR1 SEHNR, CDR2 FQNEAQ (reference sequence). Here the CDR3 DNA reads TGTGCCAGCAGCCGGCAGACGGGAAACACAGATACGCAGTATTTT. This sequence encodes CASSRQTGNTDTQYF. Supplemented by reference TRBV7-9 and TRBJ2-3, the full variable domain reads DTGVSQNPRHKITKRGQNVTFRCDPISEHNRLYWYRQTLGQGPEFLTYFQNEAQLEKSRLLSDRFSAERPKGSFSTLEIQRTEQGDSAMYLCASSRQTGNTDTQYFGPGTRLTVL.

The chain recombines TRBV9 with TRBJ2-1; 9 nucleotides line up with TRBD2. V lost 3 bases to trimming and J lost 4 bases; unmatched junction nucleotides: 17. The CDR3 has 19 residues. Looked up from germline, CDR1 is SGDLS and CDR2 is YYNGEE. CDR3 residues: CASSARSGTSQAHYNEQFF. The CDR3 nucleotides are TGTGCCAGCAGCGCCCGATCTGGGACTAGCCAGGCACATTACAATGAGCAGTTCTTC.

Here the CDR3 DNA reads TGCGCCAGTGCTACCGATCCCCCGGGGACTAATGAAAAACTGTTTTTT. Amino acids: CASATDPPGTNEKLFF. The chain has TRBV10-2 and TRBJ1-4; D is unresolved. The germline CDR1 and CDR2 sequences are WSHSY and SAAADI. V shed 9 bases and J shed 2 bases, with 19 bases lying between them. CDR3 length equals 16 residues.